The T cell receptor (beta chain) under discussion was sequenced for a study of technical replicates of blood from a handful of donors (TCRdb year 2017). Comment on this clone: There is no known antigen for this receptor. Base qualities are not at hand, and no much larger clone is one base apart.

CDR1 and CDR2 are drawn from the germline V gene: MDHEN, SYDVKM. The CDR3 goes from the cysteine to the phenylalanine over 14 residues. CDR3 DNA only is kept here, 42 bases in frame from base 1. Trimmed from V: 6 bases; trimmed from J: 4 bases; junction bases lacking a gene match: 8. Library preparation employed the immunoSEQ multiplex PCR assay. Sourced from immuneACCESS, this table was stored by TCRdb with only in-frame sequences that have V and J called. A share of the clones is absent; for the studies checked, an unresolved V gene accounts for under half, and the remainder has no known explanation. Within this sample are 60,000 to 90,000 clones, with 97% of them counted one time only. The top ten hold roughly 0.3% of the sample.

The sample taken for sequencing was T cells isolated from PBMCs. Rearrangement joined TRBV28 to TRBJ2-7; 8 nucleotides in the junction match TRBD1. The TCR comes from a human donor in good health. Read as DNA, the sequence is TGTGCCAGCAGCGGACGGACAGGGATTTACGAGCAGTACTTC. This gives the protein CASSGRTGIYEQYF.